The source of this T cell receptor (beta chain) is a study of PD-1 blockade in classical Hodgkin lymphoma. About the study: Patients were treated with nivolumab at 3 mg/kg, and this was given intravenously every 2 weeks. General observations from the study: Anyone who began nivolumab under 1 year after ASCT was excluded. The CD4+ diversity rise by C4D1 was clearest in complete responders. Newly diagnosed patients were reported to exhibit reduced baseline TCR diversity relative to healthy donors.

This table comes from immunoSEQ multiplex PCR, and its TCRdb copy is limited to in-frame clones, with some not included. This table has tens of thousands of clones, 90% appearing once. To note about this clone: What it binds is not known.

Germline CDR1 reads LNHDA; CDR2 reads SQIVND (reference sequence). The CDR3 is 14 residues long. V gave up 1 base and J gave up 10 bases, with 13 bases separating them. Described time point: cycle 4 day 1 (C4D1), after less than 7 weeks of nivolumab. Autologous stem cell transplantation was followed by relapse in every patient, and brentuximab vedotin exposure varied. The sample here was peripheral blood mononuclear cells (PBMCs), taken before the fourth cycle of nivolumab. The V and J genes are TRBV19 and TRBJ1-4; D call uncertain. This TCR came from a human donor with classical Hodgkin lymphoma. The CDR3 sequence is CASSIGGKGGKLFF. CDR3 coding DNA: TGTGCCAGTAGTATAGGGGGTAAAGGTGGAAAACTGTTTTTT. Together with reference TRBV19 and TRBJ1-4, the CDR3 gives the full variable domain: DGGITQSPKYLFRKEGQNVTLSCEQNLNHDAMYWYRQDPGQGLRLIYYSQIVNDFQKGDIAEGYSVSREKKESFPLTVTSAQKNPTAFYLCASSIGGKGGKLFFGSGTQLSVL.